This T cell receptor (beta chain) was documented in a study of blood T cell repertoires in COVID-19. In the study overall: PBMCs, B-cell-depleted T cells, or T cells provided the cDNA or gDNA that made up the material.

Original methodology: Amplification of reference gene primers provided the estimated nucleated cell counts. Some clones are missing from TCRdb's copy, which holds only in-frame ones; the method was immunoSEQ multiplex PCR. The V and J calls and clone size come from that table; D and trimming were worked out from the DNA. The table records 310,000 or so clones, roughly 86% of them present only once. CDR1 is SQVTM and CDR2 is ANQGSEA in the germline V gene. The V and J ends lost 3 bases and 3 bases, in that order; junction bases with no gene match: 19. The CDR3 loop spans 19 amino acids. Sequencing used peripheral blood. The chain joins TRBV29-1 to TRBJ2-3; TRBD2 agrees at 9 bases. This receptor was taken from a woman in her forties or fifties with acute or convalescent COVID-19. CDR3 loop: CSVDTLSGSTYEGTDTQYF. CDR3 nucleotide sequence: TGCAGCGTTGATACCCTTAGCGGGAGTACCTATGAAGGTACAGATACGCAGTATTTT.